What follows are 8 T cell receptor beta chains derived from one specimen sequenced in a study of control samples from healthy donors and cancer patients. Measured with immunoSEQ multiplex PCR; TCRdb has only the in-frame clones, and not every one. The repertoire holds around 97,000 clones, with around 89% as singletons. The material sequenced was PBMCs. The source of these receptors is a man between 60 and 70 years old with lung cancer.

This chain joins TRBV5-1 and TRBJ1-4; D possibly corresponds to TRBD1 (5 bases). This CDR3 region has 15 residues. Germline CDR1 reads SGHRS; CDR2 reads YFSETQ. V lost 4 bases and J lost 4, with 14 bases in between. The CDR3 region is CASSILPDSNEKLFF. CDR3 bases: TGCGCCAGCAGCATACTGCCCGACAGTAATGAAAAACTGTTTTTT.

The chain has TRBV10-3 and TRBJ2-5, with 8 bases lining up with TRBD1. CDR3 length equals 13 residues. V shed 4 bases and J 2 bases; nucleotides not matched to a gene: 0. The germline gives CDR1 ENHRY, CDR2 SYGVKD. CDR3 sequence reads: CAISGTGQETQYF. The CDR3 DNA follows: TGTGCCATCAGTGGGACAGGGCAAGAGACCCAGTACTTC.

A remark on this clone: A junction end diverges from the germline sequence, so it may reflect a read error. The chain uses TRBV29-1 and TRBJ1-2; D gene unclear. This CDR3 is built from 13 residues. CDR1 SQVTM and CDR2 ANQGSEA come from the germline V gene. The DNA for the CDR3 is TGCAGCGTAGAAGGACGGACGGCGTATGGCTACACCTTC. Amino acid sequence: CSVEGRTAYGYTF. The full variable domain, in which reference TRBV29-1 and TRBJ1-2 provide the parts outside the CDR3, is SAVISQKPSRDICQRGTSLTIQCQVDSQVTMMFWYRQQPGQSLTLIATANQGSEATYESGFVIDKFPISRPNLTFSTLTVSNMSPEDSSIYLCSVEGRTAYGYTFGSGTRLTVV.

The chain combines TRBV23-1 with TRBJ2-1; TRBD2 might be the D (5 bases). TRBV23-1 is designated an ORF whose function remains uncertain. Trimming cost V 4 bases and J 0 bases, with 13 bases left between them. The CDR3 consists of 16 residues. The CDR3 DNA is TGCGCCAGCAGTCCTGGACTTCCCCTCTCCTACAATGAGCAGTTCTTC. Its translation is CASSPGLPLSYNEQFF.

This clone has only a few counts. The chain carries TRBV11-3 and TRBJ2-6; D unresolved. Trimming took off 2 bases at V and 0 bases at J, with 5 bases between the two ends. The CDR3 contains 15 residues. The germline V gene encodes CDR1 SGHNT and CDR2 YENEEA. CDR3 coding DNA: TGTGCCAGCAGCTTATCCCACTCTGGGGCCAACGTCCTGACTTTC. Translation: CASSLSHSGANVLTF.

In nucleotides, the CDR3 is TGTGCCAGCAGTCACTTACAGGGGGAAGCTTTCTTT. Its protein product is CASSHLQGEAFF. The chain links TRBV6-5 to TRBJ1-1; 7 positions agree with TRBD1. Per the germline V gene, CDR1 is MNHEY and CDR2 is SVGAGI. The CDR3 runs to 12 residues. Germline trimming cut 5 bases from V and 8 bases from J; bases unmatched to any gene: 5.

This clone showed up just a few times. The rearrangement uses TRBV12-3 or TRBV12-4 and TRBJ2-2; the D is unclear. This CDR3 spans 13 amino acids. Trimming stripped 0 bases from V and 8 bases from J, with 7 bases between. CDR3 in DNA: TGTGCCAGCAGTTTAGCGCCGAGGGGGGAGCTGTTTTTT. Protein: CASSLAPRGELFF.

This clone was detected only a few times. The genes are TRBV11-3 and TRBJ2-2; the D is unclear. Per the germline V gene, CDR1 is SGHNT and CDR2 is YENEEA. Trimming stripped 0 bases from V and 8 bases from J, with 7 bases between. The CDR3 is made up of 13 amino acids. CDR3 nucleotide sequence: TGTGCCAGCAGCTTAGACGTAGGAGGGGAGCTGTTTTTT. Translated, it gives CASSLDVGGELFF. The variable domain in full, with the rest retrieved from reference TRBV11-3 and TRBJ2-2, is EAGVVQSPRYKIIEKKQPVAFWCNPISGHNTLYWYLQNLGQGPELLIRYENEEAVDDSQLPKDRFSAERLKGVDSTLKIQPAELGDSAVYLCASSLDVGGELFFGEGSRLTVL.